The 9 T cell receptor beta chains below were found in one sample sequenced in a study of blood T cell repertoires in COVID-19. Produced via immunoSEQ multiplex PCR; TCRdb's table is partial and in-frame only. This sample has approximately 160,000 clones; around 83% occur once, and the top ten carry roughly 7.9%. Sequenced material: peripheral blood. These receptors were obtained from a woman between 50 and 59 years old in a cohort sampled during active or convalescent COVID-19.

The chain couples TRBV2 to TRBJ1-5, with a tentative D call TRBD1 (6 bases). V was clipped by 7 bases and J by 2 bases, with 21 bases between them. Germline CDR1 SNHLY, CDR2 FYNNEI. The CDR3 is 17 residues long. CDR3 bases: TGTGCCAGCAATGGACTAGGGGGTTACCTAGGCAATCAGCCCCAGCATTTT. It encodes CASNGLGGYLGNQPQHF.

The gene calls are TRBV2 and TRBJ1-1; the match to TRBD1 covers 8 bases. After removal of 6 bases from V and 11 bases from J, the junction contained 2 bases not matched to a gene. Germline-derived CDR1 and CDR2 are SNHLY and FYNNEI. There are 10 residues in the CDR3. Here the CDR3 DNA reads TGTGCCAGCAGCGACAGGGGTGCTTTCTTT. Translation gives CASSDRGAFF.

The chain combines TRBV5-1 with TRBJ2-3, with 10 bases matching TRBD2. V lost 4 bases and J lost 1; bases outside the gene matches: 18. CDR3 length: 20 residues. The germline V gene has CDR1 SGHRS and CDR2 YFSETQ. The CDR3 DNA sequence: TGCGCCAGCAGCATAGTGGTACTAGCGGGGCCCGATGGGGGCACAGATACGCAGTATTTT. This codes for CASSIVVLAGPDGGTDTQYF.

CDR3 residues: CASSGSSYEQYF. The CDR3 bases are TGTGCCAGCAGCGGCAGCTCCTACGAGCAGTACTTC. V usage is TRBV11-2 and J usage is TRBJ2-7; D remains unclear. CDR1 and CDR2 (germline): SGHAT, FQNNGV. The V end lost 5 bases, the J end lost 0 bases, and 5 bases lay between the germline ends. The CDR3 length is 12 residues.

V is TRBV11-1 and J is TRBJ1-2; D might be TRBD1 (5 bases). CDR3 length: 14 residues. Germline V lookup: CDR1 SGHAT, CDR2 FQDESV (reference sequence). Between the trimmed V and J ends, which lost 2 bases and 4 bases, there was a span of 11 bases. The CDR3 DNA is TGTGCCAGCAGCTTAACGACAGAACTCTATGGCTACACCTTC. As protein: CASSLTTELYGYTF.

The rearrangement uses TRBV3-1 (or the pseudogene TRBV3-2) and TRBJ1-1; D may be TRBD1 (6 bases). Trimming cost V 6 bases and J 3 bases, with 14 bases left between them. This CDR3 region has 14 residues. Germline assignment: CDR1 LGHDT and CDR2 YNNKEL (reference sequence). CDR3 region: CASSFTGMDTEAFF. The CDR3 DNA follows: TGTGCCAGCAGTTTCACAGGGATGGACACTGAAGCTTTCTTT.

In DNA, the CDR3 is TGTGCCTGGGACAGTATCTATGAGCAGTTCTTC. Translating it yields CAWDSIYEQFF. V usage is TRBV30 and J usage is TRBJ2-1; D perhaps matches TRBD1 (5 bases). V was shortened by 5 bases and J by 8 bases, with 10 bases between the two germline ends. Germline CDR1 is GTSNPN and CDR2 is SVGIG (reference sequence). This CDR3 is built from 11 residues. Using reference TRBV30 and TRBJ2-1 for the parts outside the CDR3, the full variable domain is SQTIHQWPATLVQPVGSPLSLECTVEGTSNPNLYWYRQAAGRGLQLLFYSVGIGQISSEVPQNLSASRPQDRQFILSSKKLLLSDSGFYLCAWDSIYEQFFGPGTRLTVL.

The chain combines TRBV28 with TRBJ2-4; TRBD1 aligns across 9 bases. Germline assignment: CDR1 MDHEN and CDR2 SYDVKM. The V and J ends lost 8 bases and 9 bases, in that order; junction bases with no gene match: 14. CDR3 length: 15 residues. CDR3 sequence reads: CASRPTDGTGTIQYF. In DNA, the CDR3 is TGTGCCAGCCGGCCTACGGACGGGACAGGGACCATTCAGTACTTC.

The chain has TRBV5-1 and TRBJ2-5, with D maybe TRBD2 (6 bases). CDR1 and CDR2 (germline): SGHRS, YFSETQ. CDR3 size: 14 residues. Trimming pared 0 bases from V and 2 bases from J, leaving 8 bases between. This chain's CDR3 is CASSLGAGQETQYF. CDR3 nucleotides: TGCGCCAGCAGCTTGGGGGCGGGGCAAGAGACCCAGTACTTC.